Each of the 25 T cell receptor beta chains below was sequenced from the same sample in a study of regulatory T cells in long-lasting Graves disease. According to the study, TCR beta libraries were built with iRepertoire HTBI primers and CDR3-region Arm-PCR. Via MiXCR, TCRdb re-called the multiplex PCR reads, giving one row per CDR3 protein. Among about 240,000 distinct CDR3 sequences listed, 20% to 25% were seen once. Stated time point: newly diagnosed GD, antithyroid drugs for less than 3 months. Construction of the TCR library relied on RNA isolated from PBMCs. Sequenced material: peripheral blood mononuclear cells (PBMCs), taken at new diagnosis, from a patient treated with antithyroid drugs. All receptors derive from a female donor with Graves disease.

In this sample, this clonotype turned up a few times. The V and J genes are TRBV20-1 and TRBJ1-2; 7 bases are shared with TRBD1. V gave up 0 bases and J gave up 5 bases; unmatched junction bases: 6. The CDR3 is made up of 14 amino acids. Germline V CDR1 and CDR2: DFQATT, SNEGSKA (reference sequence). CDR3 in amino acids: CSARDPGQLYGYTF. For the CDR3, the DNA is TGCAGTGCTAGAGATCCGGGACAGCTTTATGGCTACACCTTC.

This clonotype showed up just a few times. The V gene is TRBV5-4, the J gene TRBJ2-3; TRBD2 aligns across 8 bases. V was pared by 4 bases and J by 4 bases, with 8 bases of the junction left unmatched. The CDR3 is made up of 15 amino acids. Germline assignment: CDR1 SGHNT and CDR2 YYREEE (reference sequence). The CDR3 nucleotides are TGTGCCAGCAGCCCGAGGACTAGCCCCGCAGATACGCAGTATTTT. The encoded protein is CASSPRTSPADTQYF.

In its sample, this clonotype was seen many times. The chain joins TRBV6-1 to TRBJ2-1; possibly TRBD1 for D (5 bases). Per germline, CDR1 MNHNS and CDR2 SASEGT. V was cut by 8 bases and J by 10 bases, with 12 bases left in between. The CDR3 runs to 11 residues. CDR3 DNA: TGTGCCAGCCAGGGCCCCGGAGAGCAGTTCTTC. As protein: CASQGPGEQFF.

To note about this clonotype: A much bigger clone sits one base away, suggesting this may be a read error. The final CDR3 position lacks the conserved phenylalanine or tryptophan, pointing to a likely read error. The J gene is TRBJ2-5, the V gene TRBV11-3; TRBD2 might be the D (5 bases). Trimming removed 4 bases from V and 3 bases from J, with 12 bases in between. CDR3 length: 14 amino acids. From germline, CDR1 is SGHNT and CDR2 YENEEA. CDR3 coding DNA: TGTGCCAGCAGCTCCCGAACTAGGAAAGAGACCCAGTACCTC. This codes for CASSSRTRKETQYL.

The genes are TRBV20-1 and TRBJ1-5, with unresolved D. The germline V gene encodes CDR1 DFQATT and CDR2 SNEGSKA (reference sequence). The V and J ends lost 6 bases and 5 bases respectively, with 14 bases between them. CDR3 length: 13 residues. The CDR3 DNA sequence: TGCAGTGCCTCTGGAAGTACGTATCAGCCCCAGCATTTT. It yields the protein CSASGSTYQPQHF.

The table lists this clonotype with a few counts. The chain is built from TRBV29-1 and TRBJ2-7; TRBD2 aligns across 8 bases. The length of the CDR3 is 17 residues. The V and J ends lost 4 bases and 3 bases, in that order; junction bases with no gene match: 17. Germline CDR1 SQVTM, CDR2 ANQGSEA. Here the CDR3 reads CSVVMIAGPKAFYEQYF. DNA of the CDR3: TGCAGCGTTGTGATGATAGCGGGACCGAAAGCTTTCTACGAGCAGTACTTC.

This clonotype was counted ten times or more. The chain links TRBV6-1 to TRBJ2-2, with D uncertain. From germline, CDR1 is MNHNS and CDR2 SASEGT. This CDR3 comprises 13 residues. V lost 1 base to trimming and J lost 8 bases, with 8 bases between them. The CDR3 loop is CASSEVGRGELFF. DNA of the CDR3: TGTGCCAGCAGTGAAGTGGGCAGAGGGGAGCTGTTTTTT.

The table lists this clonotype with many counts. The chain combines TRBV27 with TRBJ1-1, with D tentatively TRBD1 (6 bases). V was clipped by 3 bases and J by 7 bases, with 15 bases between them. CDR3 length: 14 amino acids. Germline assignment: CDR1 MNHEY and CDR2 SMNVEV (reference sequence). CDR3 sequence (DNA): TGTGCCAGCAGTTTTGGGCAGGGGATTGGTGAAGCTTTCTTT. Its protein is CASSFGQGIGEAFF.

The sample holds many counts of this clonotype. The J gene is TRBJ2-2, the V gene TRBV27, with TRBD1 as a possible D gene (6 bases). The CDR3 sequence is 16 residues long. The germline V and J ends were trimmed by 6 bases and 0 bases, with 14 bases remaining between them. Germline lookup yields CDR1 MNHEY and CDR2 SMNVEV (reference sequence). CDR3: CASRLKKGANTGELFF. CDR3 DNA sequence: TGTGCCAGCAGATTAAAGAAGGGGGCGAACACCGGGGAGCTGTTTTTT.

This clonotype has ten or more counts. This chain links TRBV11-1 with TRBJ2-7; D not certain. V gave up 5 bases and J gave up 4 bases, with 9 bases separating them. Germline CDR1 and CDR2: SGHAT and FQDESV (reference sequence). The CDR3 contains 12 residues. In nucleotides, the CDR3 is TGTGCCAGCAGCCGTGGGTCGTACGAGCAGTACTTC. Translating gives CASSRGSYEQYF. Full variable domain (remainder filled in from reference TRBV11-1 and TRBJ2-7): EAEVAQSPRYKITEKSQAVAFWCDPISGHATLYWYRQILGQGPELLVQFQDESVVDDSQLPKDRFSAERLKGVDSTLKIQPAELGDSAMYLCASSRGSYEQYFGPGTRLTVT.

This chain's CDR3 is CASSWGQGTNEQFF. The CDR3 nucleotides are TGTGCCAGCAGCTGGGGACAGGGGACTAATGAGCAGTTCTTC. V and J are TRBV11-2 and TRBJ2-1, with TRBD1 matching over 10 bases. After removal of 4 bases from V and 7 bases from J, the junction contained 4 bases not matched to a gene. Germline V gene sequence: CDR1 SGHAT, CDR2 FQNNGV. The CDR3 loop spans 14 amino acids.

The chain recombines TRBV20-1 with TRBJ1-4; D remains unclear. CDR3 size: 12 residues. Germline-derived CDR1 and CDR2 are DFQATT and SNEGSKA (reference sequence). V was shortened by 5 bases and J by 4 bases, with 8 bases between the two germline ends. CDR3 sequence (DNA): TGCAGTGCTCCAGGCTTTAATGAAAAACTGTTTTTT. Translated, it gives CSAPGFNEKLFF.

The CDR3 reads CASSVESSSYEQYF. The CDR3 coding sequence is TGTGCCAGCAGCGTAGAGTCTAGCTCCTACGAGCAGTACTTC. The V gene is TRBV9, the J gene TRBJ2-7; D is unclear. V shed 0 bases and J shed 0 bases, with 7 bases lying between them. CDR3 length: 14 amino acids. Germline CDR1 is SGDLS and CDR2 is YYNGEE.

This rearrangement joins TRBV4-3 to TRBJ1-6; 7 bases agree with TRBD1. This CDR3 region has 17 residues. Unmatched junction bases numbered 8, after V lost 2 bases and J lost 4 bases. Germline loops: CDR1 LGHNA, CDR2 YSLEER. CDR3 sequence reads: CASSQKTGPGYNSPLHF. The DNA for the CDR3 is TGCGCCAGCAGCCAAAAGACAGGGCCTGGGTATAATTCACCCCTCCACTTT.

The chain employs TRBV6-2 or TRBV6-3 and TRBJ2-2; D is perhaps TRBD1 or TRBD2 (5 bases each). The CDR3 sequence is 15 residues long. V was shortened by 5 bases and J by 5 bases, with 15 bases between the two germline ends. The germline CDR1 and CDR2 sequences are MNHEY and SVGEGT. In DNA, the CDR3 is TGTGCCAGCAGTGAGCAGGCAGGGAGTACCGGGGAGCTGTTTTTT. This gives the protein CASSEQAGSTGELFF.

The CDR3 region has the DNA TGTGCCAGCTTGCTCTACAGGGAAGCAAGGGTAAGCAATCAGCCCCAGCATTTT. This codes for CASLLYREARVSNQPQHF. The chain combines TRBV18 with TRBJ1-5, with a tentative D call TRBD1 (6 bases). The V end lost 7 bases, the J end lost 1 base, and 23 bases lay between the germline ends. Germline lookup yields CDR1 KGHSH and CDR2 LQKENI. The CDR3 is 18 residues long.

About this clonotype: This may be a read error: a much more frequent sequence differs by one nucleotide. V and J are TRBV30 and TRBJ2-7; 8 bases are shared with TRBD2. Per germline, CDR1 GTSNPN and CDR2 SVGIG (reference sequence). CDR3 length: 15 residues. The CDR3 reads CVWSGGSGIRYEQYF. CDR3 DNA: TGTGTCTGGAGTGGTGGTAGCGGGATACGATACGAGCAGTACTTC.

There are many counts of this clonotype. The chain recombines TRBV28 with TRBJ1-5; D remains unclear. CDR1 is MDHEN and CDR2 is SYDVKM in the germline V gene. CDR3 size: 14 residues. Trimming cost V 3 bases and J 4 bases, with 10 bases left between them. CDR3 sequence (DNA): TGTGCCAGCAGTTTTCAGGACCTAAATCAGCCCCAGCATTTT. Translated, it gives CASSFQDLNQPQHF. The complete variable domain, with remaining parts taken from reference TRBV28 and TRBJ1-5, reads DVKVTQSSRYLVKRTGEKVFLECVQDMDHENMFWYRQDPGLGLRLIYFSYDVKMKEKGDIPEGYSVSREKKERFSLILESASTNQTSMYLCASSFQDLNQPQHFGDGTRLSIL.

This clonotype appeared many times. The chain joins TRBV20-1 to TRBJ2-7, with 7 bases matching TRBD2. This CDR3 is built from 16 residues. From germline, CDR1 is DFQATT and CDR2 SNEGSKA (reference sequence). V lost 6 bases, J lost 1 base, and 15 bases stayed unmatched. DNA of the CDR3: TGCAGTGCCCTCGGGGCGGGAGAGGGAACTTCCTACGAGCAGTACTTC. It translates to CSALGAGEGTSYEQYF.

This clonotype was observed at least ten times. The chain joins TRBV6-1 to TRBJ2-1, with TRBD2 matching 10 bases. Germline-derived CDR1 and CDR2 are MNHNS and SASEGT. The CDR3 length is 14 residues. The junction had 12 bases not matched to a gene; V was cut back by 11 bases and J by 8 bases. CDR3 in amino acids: CAFQGTSGVDEQFF. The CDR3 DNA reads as TGTGCCTTTCAGGGTACTAGCGGGGTGGATGAGCAGTTCTTC.

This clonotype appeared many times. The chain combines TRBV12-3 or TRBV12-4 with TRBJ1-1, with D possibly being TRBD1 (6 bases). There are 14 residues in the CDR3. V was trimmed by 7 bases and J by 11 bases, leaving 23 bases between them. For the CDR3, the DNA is TGTGCCAGCACCACCGCTCTTGTGGGGGCGGCGGCTTTCTTT. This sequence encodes CASTTALVGAAAFF.

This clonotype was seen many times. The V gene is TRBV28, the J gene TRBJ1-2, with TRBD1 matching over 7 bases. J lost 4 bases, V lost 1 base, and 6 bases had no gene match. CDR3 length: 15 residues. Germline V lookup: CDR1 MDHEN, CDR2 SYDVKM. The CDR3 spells CASSLSHQGGYGYTF. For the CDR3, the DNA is TGTGCCAGCAGTTTATCCCACCAGGGGGGCTATGGCTACACCTTC.

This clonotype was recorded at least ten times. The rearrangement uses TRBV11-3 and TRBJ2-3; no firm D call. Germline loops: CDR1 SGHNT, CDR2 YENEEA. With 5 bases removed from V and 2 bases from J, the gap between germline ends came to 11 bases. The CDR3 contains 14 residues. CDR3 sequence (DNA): TGTGCCAGCAGCGTGGCCGGAGACACAGATACGCAGTATTTT. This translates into CASSVAGDTDTQYF. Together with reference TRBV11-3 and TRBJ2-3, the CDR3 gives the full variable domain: EAGVVQSPRYKIIEKKQPVAFWCNPISGHNTLYWYLQNLGQGPELLIRYENEEAVDDSQLPKDRFSAERLKGVDSTLKIQPAELGDSAVYLCASSVAGDTDTQYFGPGTRLTVL.

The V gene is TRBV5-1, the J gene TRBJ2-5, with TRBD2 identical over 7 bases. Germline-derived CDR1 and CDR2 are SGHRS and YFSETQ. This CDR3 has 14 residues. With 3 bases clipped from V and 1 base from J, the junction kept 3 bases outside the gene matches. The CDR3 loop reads CASSWRTSQETQYF. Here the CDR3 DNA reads TGCGCCAGCAGCTGGAGGACTAGCCAAGAGACCCAGTACTTC.

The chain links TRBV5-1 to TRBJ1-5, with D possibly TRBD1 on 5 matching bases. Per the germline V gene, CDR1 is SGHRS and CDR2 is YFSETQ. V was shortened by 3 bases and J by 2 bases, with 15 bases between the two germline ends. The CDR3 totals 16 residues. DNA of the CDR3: TGCGCCAGCAGCTCCGATCCAGGGCCCGGCAATCAGCCCCAGCATTTT. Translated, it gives CASSSDPGPGNQPQHF.